This TCR beta chain was recovered during a study of tumor and adjacent non-tumor tissue in lung cancer. No cell sorting was done before RNA was extracted from the tissue. Study observations and caveats: Normal lung showed higher cumulative top 100 clone frequency than tumor.

Per the germline V gene, CDR1 is SGHNT and CDR2 is YENEEA. The CDR3 is 15 residues long. V dropped 2 bases and J dropped 4 bases, with 14 bases sitting between them. This clonotype is medium-sized by share. Its antigen is not identified. TCRbeta libraries were built with three rounds of nested PCR, modified from ARM-PCR. MiXCR, applied by TCRdb to the multiplex PCR reads, yields one record per CDR3 protein. This table has under 150,000 distinct CDR3 sequences, approximately 66% appearing once. The sequenced material came from lung tumor tissue. This TCR was recovered from a man in his thirties or forties with non-small cell lung cancer. The chain employs TRBV11-3 and TRBJ2-5, with a possible D match to TRBD1 (7 bases). Here the CDR3 reads CASSLTTGTGETQYF. The CDR3 DNA reads as TGTGCCAGCAGCTTAACGACAGGGACTGGAGAGACCCAGTACTTC.